The text below deals with one T cell receptor beta chain. Its antigen is currently unknown. This sample is part of a study of shared clonotypes between healthy human individuals. This CDR3 region has 13 residues. Germline CDR1 and CDR2: WSHSY and SAAADI. Trimming pared 3 bases from V and 11 bases from J, leaving 14 bases between. Sequencing used immunoSEQ multiplex PCR; TCRdb keeps in-frame clones, though not all of them. The sample holds some 2 million clones, 85% to 95% seen once. Study-level points and caveats: Since donors were few, the genetic and exposure-history diversity represented was limited. Although depth was large, rarefaction showed that sequencing of the sorted subsets was incomplete.

The V and J genes are TRBV10-2 and TRBJ1-5; D might be TRBD1 (6 bases). This receptor was obtained from a man between 18 and 35 years old in good health. Sample: naive CD4+ T cells sorted from blood. Subset denoted: CD45RA+ positively selected. The CDR3 sequence: CASSEVTGRTQHF. The CDR3 DNA reads as TGCGCCAGCAGTGAAGTTACAGGGAGGACCCAGCATTTT.